A selection of T cell receptor beta chains follows, all from one sample in a study of blood T cell repertoires in COVID-19. Sequencing was performed with immunoSEQ multiplex PCR; in TCRdb, only in-frame clones are kept and a portion is missing. This table holds around 100,000 clones, about 87% found once. The material sequenced was peripheral blood. The receptors come from a human donor in a cohort sampled during active COVID-19. CDR3s include the opening cysteine and the closing phenylalanine or tryptophan. D genes are given only for firm matches. Clone size is shown for a subset of rows, as once, few, many or a class of expanded clone.

V gene,J gene,D gene,clone size,CDR3 DNA,CDR3 protein
TRBV5-4,TRBJ2-7,NA,once,TGTGCCAGCAGCTTGGAGCCAGGGACCTACGAGCAGTACTTC,CASSLEPGTYEQYF
TRBV18,TRBJ1-1,NA,NA,TGTGCCAGCTCAGACCGGGACACTGAAGCTTTCTTT,CASSDRDTEAFF
TRBV6-5,TRBJ1-1,TRBD1,NA,TGTGCCAGCAAAGGGGACAGCGTTCTGAACACTGAAGCTTTCTTT,CASKGDSVLNTEAFF
TRBV29-1,TRBJ2-5,NA,NA,TGCAGCGTTGAACTAGTGGTGCAGACCCAGTACTTC,CSVELVVQTQYF
TRBV4-3,TRBJ2-5,NA,NA,TGCGCCAGCAGCTTGCGGACTCAAGAGACCCAGTACTTC,CASSLRTQETQYF
TRBV27,TRBJ2-7,NA,NA,TGTGCCAGCAGGGGGACACTAGGCCTTTTTCCCTACGAGCAGTACTTC,CASRGTLGLFPYEQYF
TRBV10-3,TRBJ2-3,TRBD1,NA,TGTGCCATCGGTAGGACAGGGTATGTTAGCACAGATACGCAGTATTTT,CAIGRTGYVSTDTQYF
TRBV13,TRBJ2-5,TRBD1,NA,TGTGCCAGCAGCCCCGGGACAGGGGGCTTGAAGACCCAGTACTTC,CASSPGTGGLKTQYF
TRBV9,TRBJ2-5,TRBD2,NA,TGTGCCAGCAGCGTACTAGCGGGACGGGAGACCCAGTACTTC,CASSVLAGRETQYF
TRBV7-8,TRBJ2-5,NA,NA,TGTGCCAGCAGCTACGGAGGGTACCAAGAGACCCAGTACTTC,CASSYGGYQETQYF
TRBV4-2,TRBJ2-3,TRBD2,NA,TGTGCCAGCAGCCAGGCCACTAGCGGGAGGTTTACAGATACGCAGTATTTT,CASSQATSGRFTDTQYF
TRBV5-1,TRBJ1-1,NA,NA,TGCGCCAGCAGCGTAACAACAGCCATGAACACTGAAGCTTTCTTT,CASSVTTAMNTEAFF
TRBV9,TRBJ2-5,TRBD2,NA,TGTGCCAGCAGCGCAACCCCGGGACTAGCGGGAGAGACCCAGTACTTC,CASSATPGLAGETQYF
TRBV7-9,TRBJ2-5,NA,NA,TGTGCCAGCAGCTTATCAGGGGCCCAAGAGACCCAGTACTTC,CASSLSGAQETQYF
TRBV14,TRBJ2-3,TRBD1,NA,TGTGCCAGTGGACAGGGTAGGACAGATACGCAGTATTTT,CASGQGRTDTQYF
TRBV7-3,TRBJ1-2,NA,NA,TGTGCCAGCAGCCCGGACAGAAACTATGGCTACACCTTC,CASSPDRNYGYTF
TRBV5-1,TRBJ1-1,NA,NA,TGCGCCAGCAGCATATACAGGGTACAGGGGAACACTGAAGCTTTCTTT,CASSIYRVQGNTEAFF
TRBV7-2,TRBJ2-7,TRBD2,NA,TGTGCCAGCAGCTCCAATGGGGCGGGAGGGCCGTACGAGCAGTACTTC,CASSSNGAGGPYEQYF
TRBV4-2,TRBJ1-5,NA,NA,TGTGCCAGCAGCCAAGATCTGGGCATTCAGCCCCAGCATTTT,CASSQDLGIQPQHF
TRBV29-1,TRBJ2-2,NA,few,TGCAGCGTTGAAGTGGCGGTCCCGAACACCGGGGAGCTGTTTTTT,CSVEVAVPNTGELFF
TRBV3-1/TRBV3-2,TRBJ1-2,TRBD1,NA,TGTGCCAGCAGCCTGCGGGACAGGGTGAGCTATGGCTACACCTTC,CASSLRDRVSYGYTF
TRBV6-5,TRBJ2-5,NA,NA,TGTGCCAGCAGCCGGACAGTACAAGAGACCCAGTACTTC,CASSRTVQETQYF
TRBV5-6,TRBJ1-2,TRBD1,NA,TGTGCCAGCAGCACCGGGACAGGGAGCTATGGCTACACCTTC,CASSTGTGSYGYTF
TRBV5-4,TRBJ1-2,TRBD1,NA,TGTGCCAGCAGCACGGGGACAGGGGGATTTTATGGCTACACCTTC,CASSTGTGGFYGYTF
TRBV7-2,TRBJ2-7,TRBD2,once,TGTGCCAGCAGCACTAGCGGAAACTCCTACGAGCAGTACTTC,CASSTSGNSYEQYF
TRBV4-1,TRBJ1-2,TRBD1,NA,TGCGCCAGCAGCCAGCTCCCCGGGACAGGGGGCTATGGCTACACCTTC,CASSQLPGTGGYGYTF
TRBV2,TRBJ2-3,NA,NA,TGTGCCAGCAGCTCGGCGGGACAGTCTAGCACAGATACGCAGTATTTT,CASSSAGQSSTDTQYF
TRBV28,TRBJ1-1,TRBD1,NA,TGTGCCAGCAGTTCTCCCGGCCAGGGGGGAGAAGCTTTCTTT,CASSSPGQGGEAFF
TRBV7-2,TRBJ2-3,TRBD2,NA,TGTGCCAGCAGCTTAGTGCCTAGCGGGGGGTCAGATACGCAGTATTTT,CASSLVPSGGSDTQYF